This T cell receptor (beta chain) was observed in a study of cytomegalovirus exposure and HLA in healthy donors. General observations from the study: In an earlier analysis, in approximately 570 donors, most V segments appeared productive either ~87% or ~30% of the time.

The CDR3 covers 13 residues. With V trimmed by 2 bases and J by 6 bases, 1 base remained unmatched. Germline values: CDR1 SGHDT, CDR2 YYEEEE. Both 60 Vbeta primers and 13 Jbeta primers went into the PCR. Profiling relied on immunoSEQ multiplex PCR, and the TCRdb table lists in-frame clones only, not all of them. The table records 90,000 to 120,000 clones, roughly four fifths of them present only once. This clone was seen only once. Its antigen is as yet unknown. The origin of this receptor is a man between 18 and 29 years old in good health and CMV-seronegative. The sample comprised PBMCs. This sequence joins TRBV5-6 and TRBJ2-1; 8 bases fit TRBD1. Here the CDR3 reads CASSLTGGNEQFF. The DNA of the CDR3 is TGTGCCAGCAGCTTAACAGGGGGCAATGAGCAGTTCTTC.